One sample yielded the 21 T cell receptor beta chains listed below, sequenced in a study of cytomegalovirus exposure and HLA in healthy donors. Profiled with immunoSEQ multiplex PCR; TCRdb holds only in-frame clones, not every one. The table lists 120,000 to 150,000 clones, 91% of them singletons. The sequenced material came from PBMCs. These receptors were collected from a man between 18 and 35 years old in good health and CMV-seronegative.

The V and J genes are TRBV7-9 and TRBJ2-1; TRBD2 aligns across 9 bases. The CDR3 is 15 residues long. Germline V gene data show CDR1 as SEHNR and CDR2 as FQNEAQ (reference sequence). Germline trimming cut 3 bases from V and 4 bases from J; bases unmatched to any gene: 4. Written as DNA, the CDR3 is TGTGCCAGCAGCTTCCGAACTAGCGGGTACAATGAGCAGTTCTTC. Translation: CASSFRTSGYNEQFF.

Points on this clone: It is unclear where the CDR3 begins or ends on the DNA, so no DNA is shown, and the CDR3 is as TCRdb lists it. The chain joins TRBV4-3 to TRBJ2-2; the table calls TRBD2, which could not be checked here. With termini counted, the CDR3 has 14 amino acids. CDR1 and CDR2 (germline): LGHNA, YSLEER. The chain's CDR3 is CASSQDFGAGELFF.

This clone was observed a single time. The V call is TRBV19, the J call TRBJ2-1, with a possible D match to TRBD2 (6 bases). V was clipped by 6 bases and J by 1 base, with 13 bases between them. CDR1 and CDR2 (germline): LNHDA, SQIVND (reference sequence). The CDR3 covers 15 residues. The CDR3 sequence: CASSLSGRSYNEQFF. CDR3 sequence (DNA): TGTGCCAGTAGCCTGAGTGGGAGGTCCTACAATGAGCAGTTCTTC.

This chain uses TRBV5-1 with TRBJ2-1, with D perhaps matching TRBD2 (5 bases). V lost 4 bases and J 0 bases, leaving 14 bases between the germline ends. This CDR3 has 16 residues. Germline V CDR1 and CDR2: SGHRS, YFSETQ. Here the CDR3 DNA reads TGCGCCAGCAGCGTTCCCATAGGAGGCTCCTACAATGAGCAGTTCTTC. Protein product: CASSVPIGGSYNEQFF.

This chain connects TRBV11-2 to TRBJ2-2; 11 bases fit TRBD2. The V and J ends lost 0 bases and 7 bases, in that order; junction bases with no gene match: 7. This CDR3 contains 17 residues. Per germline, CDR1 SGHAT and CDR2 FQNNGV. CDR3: CASSLDLTSGGHGELFF. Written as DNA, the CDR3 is TGTGCCAGCAGCTTAGATCTTACTAGCGGGGGCCACGGGGAGCTGTTTTTT.

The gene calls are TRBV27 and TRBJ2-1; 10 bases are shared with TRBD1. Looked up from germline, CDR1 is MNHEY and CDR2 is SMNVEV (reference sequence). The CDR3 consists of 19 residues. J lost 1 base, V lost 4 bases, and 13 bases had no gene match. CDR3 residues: CASSSRQGANQRSYNEQFF. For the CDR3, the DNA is TGTGCCAGCAGTTCCAGACAGGGGGCCAACCAACGTTCCTACAATGAGCAGTTCTTC.

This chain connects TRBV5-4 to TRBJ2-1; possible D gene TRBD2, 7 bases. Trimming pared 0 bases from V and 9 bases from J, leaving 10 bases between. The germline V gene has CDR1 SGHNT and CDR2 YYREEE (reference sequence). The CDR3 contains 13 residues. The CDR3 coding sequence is TGTGCCAGCAGCTTGGCACGGGGGGCTGAGCAGTTCTTC. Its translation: CASSLARGAEQFF.

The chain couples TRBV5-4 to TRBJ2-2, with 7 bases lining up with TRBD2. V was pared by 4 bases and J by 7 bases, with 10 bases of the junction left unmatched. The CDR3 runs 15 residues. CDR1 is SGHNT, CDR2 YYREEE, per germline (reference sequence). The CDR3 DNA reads TGTGCCAGCAGCACAGCCCCGGGACTAAACGGGGAGCTGTTTTTT. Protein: CASSTAPGLNGELFF.

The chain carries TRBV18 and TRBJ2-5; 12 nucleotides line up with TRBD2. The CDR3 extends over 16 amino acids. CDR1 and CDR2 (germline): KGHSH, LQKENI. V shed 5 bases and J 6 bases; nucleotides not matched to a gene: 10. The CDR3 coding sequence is TGTGCCAGCTCATTACAGACTAGCGGGGGCCGGAAGACCCAGTACTTC. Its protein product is CASSLQTSGGRKTQYF.

This chain's CDR3 is CASSQSRTGIYGYTF. For the CDR3, the DNA is TGTGCCAGCAGTCAATCCCGGACAGGAATCTATGGCTACACCTTC. This sequence joins TRBV27 and TRBJ1-2; 7 nucleotides match TRBD1. The trim removed 5 bases at V and 4 bases at J, leaving 10 bases unmatched. Germline-derived CDR1 and CDR2 are MNHEY and SMNVEV (reference sequence). The CDR3 totals 15 residues.

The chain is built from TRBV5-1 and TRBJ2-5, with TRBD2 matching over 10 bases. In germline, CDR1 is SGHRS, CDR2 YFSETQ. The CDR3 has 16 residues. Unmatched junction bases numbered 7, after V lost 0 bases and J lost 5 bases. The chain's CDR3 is CASSLALAGSRETQYF. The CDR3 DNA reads TGCGCCAGCAGCTTGGCACTAGCGGGGAGCAGGGAGACCCAGTACTTC.

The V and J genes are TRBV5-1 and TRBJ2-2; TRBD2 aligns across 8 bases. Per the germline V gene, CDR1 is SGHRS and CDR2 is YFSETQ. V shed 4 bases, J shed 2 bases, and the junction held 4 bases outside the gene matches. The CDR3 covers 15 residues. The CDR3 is CASSLTSGNTGELFF. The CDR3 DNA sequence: TGCGCCAGCAGCCTCACTAGCGGAAACACCGGGGAGCTGTTTTTT.

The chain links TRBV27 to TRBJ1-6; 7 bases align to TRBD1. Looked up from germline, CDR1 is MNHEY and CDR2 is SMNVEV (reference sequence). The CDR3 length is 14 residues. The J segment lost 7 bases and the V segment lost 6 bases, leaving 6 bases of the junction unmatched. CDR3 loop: CASRRDRKNSPLHF. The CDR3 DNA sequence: TGTGCCAGCAGAAGGGACAGAAAAAATTCACCCCTCCACTTT.

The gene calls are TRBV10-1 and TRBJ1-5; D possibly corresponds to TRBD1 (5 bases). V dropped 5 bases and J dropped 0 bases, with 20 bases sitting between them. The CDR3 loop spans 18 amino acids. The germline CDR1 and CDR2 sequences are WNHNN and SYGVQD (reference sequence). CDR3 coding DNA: TGCGCCAGCAGTTCAGGGAAGGTGACCGATAATAGCAATCAGCCCCAGCATTTT. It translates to CASSSGKVTDNSNQPQHF.

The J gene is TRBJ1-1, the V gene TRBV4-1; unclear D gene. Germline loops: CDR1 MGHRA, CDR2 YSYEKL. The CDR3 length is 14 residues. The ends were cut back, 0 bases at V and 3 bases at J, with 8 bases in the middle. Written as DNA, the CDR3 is TGCGCCAGCAGCCAAGAACCGAGTTACACTGAAGCTTTCTTT. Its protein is CASSQEPSYTEAFF.

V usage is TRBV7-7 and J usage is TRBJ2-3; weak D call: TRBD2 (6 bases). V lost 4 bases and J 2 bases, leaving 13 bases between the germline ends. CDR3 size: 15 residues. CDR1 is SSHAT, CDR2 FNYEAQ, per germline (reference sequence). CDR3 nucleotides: TGTGCCAGCAGCTCTAGACTAGGGGACACAGATACGCAGTATTTT. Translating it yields CASSSRLGDTDTQYF.

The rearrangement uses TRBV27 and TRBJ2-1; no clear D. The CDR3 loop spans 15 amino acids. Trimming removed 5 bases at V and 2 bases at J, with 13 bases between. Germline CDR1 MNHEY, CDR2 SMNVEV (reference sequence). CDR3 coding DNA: TGTGCCAGCAGTCAAACCCCCACAGCCTACAATGAGCAGTTCTTC. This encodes CASSQTPTAYNEQFF.

CDR3 in amino acids: CASSLTSANEQFF. The CDR3 DNA reads TGTGCCAGCAGCTTGACTAGTGCCAATGAGCAGTTCTTC. The J gene is TRBJ2-1, the V gene TRBV5-4; D perhaps matches TRBD2 (5 bases). The V gene's germline CDR1 is SGHNT and CDR2 YYREEE (reference sequence). The CDR3 has 13 residues. Trimming pared 1 base from V and 6 bases from J, leaving 8 bases between.

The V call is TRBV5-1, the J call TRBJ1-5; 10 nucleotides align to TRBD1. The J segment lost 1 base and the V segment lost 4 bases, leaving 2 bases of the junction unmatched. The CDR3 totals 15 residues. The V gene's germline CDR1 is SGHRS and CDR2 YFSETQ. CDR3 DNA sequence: TGCGCCAGCAGCAGGACAGGGGGGAGCAATCAGCCCCAGCATTTT. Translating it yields CASSRTGGSNQPQHF. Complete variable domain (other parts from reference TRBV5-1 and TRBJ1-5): KAGVTQTPRYLIKTRGQQVTLSCSPISGHRSVSWYQQTPGQGLQFLFEYFSETQRNKGNFPGRFSGRQFSNSRSEMNVSTLELGDSALYLCASSRTGGSNQPQHFGDGTRLSIL.

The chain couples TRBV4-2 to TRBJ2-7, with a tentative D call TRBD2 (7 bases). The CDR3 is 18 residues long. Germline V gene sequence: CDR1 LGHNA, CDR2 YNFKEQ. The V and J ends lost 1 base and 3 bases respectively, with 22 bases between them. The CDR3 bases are TGTGCCAGCAGCCAAGTTTCGGGGGGCCTCTCTATCGTCTACGAGCAGTACTTC. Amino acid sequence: CASSQVSGGLSIVYEQYF.

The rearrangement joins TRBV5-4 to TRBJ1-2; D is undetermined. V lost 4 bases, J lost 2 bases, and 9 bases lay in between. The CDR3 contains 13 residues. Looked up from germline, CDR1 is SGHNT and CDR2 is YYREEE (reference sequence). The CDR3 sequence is CASSVGGNYGYTF. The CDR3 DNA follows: TGTGCCAGCAGCGTCGGAGGGAACTATGGCTACACCTTC. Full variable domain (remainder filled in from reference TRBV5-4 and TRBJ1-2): ETGVTQSPTHLIKTRGQQVTLRCSSQSGHNTVSWYQQALGQGPQFIFQYYREEENGRGNFPPRFSGLQFPNYSSELNVNALELDDSALYLCASSVGGNYGYTFGSGTRLTVV.